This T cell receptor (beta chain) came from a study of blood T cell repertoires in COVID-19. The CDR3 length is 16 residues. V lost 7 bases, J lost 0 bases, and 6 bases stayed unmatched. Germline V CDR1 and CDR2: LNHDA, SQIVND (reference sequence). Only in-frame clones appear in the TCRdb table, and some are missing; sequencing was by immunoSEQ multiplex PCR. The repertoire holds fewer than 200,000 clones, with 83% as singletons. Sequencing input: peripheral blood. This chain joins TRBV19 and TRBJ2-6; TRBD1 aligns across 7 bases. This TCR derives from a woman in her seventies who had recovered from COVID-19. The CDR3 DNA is TGTGCCAGTACGGACAGGCCCAGCTCTGGGGCCAACGTCCTGACTTTC. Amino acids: CASTDRPSSGANVLTF.